One sample yielded the 21 T cell receptor beta chains listed below, sequenced in a study of response to subunit inactivated influenza vaccine. TCRdb processed the RT-PCR reads anew with MiXCR; each CDR3 protein has one entry. The table shows more than 500,000 distinct CDR3 sequences, with roughly 12% occurring only once. These data also featured in a second study, about T cells expressing NK-cell markers. That paper notes: A 5'RACE template switching approach incorporating UMIs was used to make TCR beta cDNA.

Sequencing used PBMCs from blood, obtained on the day of vaccination. These receptors all stem from a man between 50 and 59 years old who received an inactivated influenza vaccine.

This clonotype was observed a few times. V usage is TRBV4-2 and J usage is TRBJ2-5; 10 nucleotides line up with TRBD1. CDR3 size: 15 residues. Per the germline V gene, CDR1 is LGHNA and CDR2 is YNFKEQ. V lost 4 bases, J lost 5 bases, and 7 bases stayed unmatched. The CDR3 DNA reads TGTGCCAGCAGCCCCGGGACAGGGGTGTTGGAGACCCAGTACTTC. Translating gives CASSPGTGVLETQYF.

Only a few counts were recorded for this clonotype. The chain joins TRBV30 to TRBJ1-2; no reliable D call. Germline assignment: CDR1 GTSNPN and CDR2 SVGIG (reference sequence). Trimming took off 3 bases at V and 3 bases at J, with 17 bases between the two ends. The CDR3 is made up of 15 amino acids. The CDR3 bases are TGTGCCTGGAGGGGAGGGTTGACGGCCGACTATGGCTACACCTTC. Translated: CAWRGGLTADYGYTF.

The chain carries TRBV7-2 and TRBJ2-7; unclear D gene. The CDR3 is 14 residues long. Germline V gene lookup returns CDR1 SGHTA and CDR2 FQGNSA. The ends were cut back, 5 bases at V and 2 bases at J, with 13 bases in the middle. CDR3 sequence (DNA): TGTGCCAGCAGCGCACCATTAAGCACCTACGAGCAGTACTTC. Its translation: CASSAPLSTYEQYF.

This clonotype was observed many times. This rearrangement joins TRBV11-2 to TRBJ2-5; D is perhaps TRBD2 (6 bases). The CDR3 totals 14 residues. Per the germline V gene, CDR1 is SGHAT and CDR2 is FQNNGV. The ends were cut back, 5 bases at V and 8 bases at J, with 18 bases in the middle. The CDR3 bases are TGTGCCAGCAGCCTAGGGTTACAGGAGGGAACCCAGTACTTC. As protein: CASSLGLQEGTQYF.

The CDR3 DNA follows: TGTGCCAGTAGTATCAGTAGCAATCAGCCCCAGCATTTT. Translation: CASSISSNQPQHF. The chain joins TRBV19 to TRBJ1-5; D unresolved. This CDR3 contains 13 residues. V was cut by 3 bases and J by 0 bases, with 3 bases left in between. Germline V gene data show CDR1 as LNHDA and CDR2 as SQIVND (reference sequence).

A remark on this clonotype: The junction differs from germline at one of its ends, possibly a read error. V is TRBV6-2 or TRBV6-3 and J is TRBJ2-7, with D perhaps TRBD1 (5 bases). This CDR3 has 11 residues. Germline assignment: CDR1 MNHEY and CDR2 SVGEGT. CDR3 sequence (DNA): TGTGCCAGCAGCCACCTTACAGGCGCCGAGTTC. It encodes CASSHLTGAEF.

This chain joins TRBV20-1 and TRBJ1-1, with D perhaps TRBD1 (5 bases). This CDR3 has 14 residues. Germline V gene lookup returns CDR1 DFQATT and CDR2 SNEGSKA (reference sequence). CDR3 loop: CRAGPGLLNTEAFF. DNA of the CDR3: TGCAGGGCCGGGCCGGGACTGCTGAACACTGAAGCTTTCTTT.

Ten or more counts support this clonotype. This chain links TRBV5-1 with TRBJ2-5; the D gene is possibly TRBD1 (5 bases). Germline V lookup: CDR1 SGHRS, CDR2 YFSETQ. The CDR3 contains 16 residues. Trimming removed 0 bases from V and 3 bases from J, with 15 bases in between. This CDR3 reads CASSLDRLTVEETQYF. In DNA, the CDR3 is TGCGCCAGCAGCTTGGACAGGCTGACAGTTGAAGAGACCCAGTACTTC. The full variable domain, in which reference TRBV5-1 and TRBJ2-5 provide the parts outside the CDR3, is KAGVTQTPRYLIKTRGQQVTLSCSPISGHRSVSWYQQTPGQGLQFLFEYFSETQRNKGNFPGRFSGRQFSNSRSEMNVSTLELGDSALYLCASSLDRLTVEETQYFGPGTRLLVL.

This clonotype was seen repeatedly, ten times or more. This sequence joins TRBV15 and TRBJ1-5; D not resolved. CDR3 length equals 15 residues. V lost 0 bases, J lost 3 bases, and 9 bases lay in between. In germline, CDR1 is LNHNV, CDR2 YYDKDF (reference sequence). The CDR3: CATSREGTFNQPQHF. The CDR3 coding sequence is TGTGCCACCAGCAGAGAAGGAACATTCAATCAGCCCCAGCATTTT.

This chain uses TRBV20-1 with TRBJ2-3, with 9 bases lining up with TRBD2. Trimming took 1 base from V and 5 from J; bases not matched to a gene: 7. Per germline, CDR1 DFQATT and CDR2 SNEGSKA (reference sequence). This CDR3 region has 15 residues. This chain's CDR3 is CSARAGGRAGDTQYF. CDR3 coding DNA: TGCAGTGCTAGAGCCGGCGGGAGGGCTGGAGATACGCAGTATTTT.

The chain combines TRBV3-1 with TRBJ2-4; D gene unclear. The CDR3 extends over 15 amino acids. The germline V gene encodes CDR1 LGHDT and CDR2 YNNKEL (reference sequence). The ends were cut back, 2 bases at V and 2 bases at J, with 10 bases in the middle. CDR3 amino acids: CASSQTDDSKNIQYF. For the CDR3, the DNA is TGTGCCAGCAGCCAAACGGACGATTCCAAAAACATTCAGTACTTC.

The table lists this clonotype with a few counts. Here the CDR3 DNA reads TGCGCCAGCAGCGCACCCGGGCAGCGGACTAACTATGGCTACACCTTC. Amino acids: CASSAPGQRTNYGYTF. The rearrangement uses TRBV4-1 and TRBJ1-2; D is ambiguous. The CDR3 loop spans 16 amino acids. Germline loops: CDR1 MGHRA, CDR2 YSYEKL. V lost 5 bases to trimming and J lost 0 bases, with 16 bases between them.

There are a few counts of this clonotype. The chain uses TRBV7-2 and TRBJ1-2; D gene ambiguous. Germline V CDR1 and CDR2: SGHTA, FQGNSA. This CDR3 is built from 15 residues. Trimming took off 4 bases at V and 2 bases at J, with 14 bases between the two ends. The CDR3 is CASSSPLTENYGYTF. CDR3 DNA: TGTGCCAGCAGCTCACCTCTAACAGAGAACTATGGCTACACCTTC.

Worth noting for this clonotype: A much larger clone lies a single base off, so this may be a read error. This chain's CDR3 is CASSSGQGANEKLFF. The CDR3 DNA reads TGTGCCAGCAGCTCCGGACAGGGGGCTAATGAAAAACTGTTTTTT. This sequence joins TRBV7-6 and TRBJ1-4; the match to TRBD1 covers 10 bases. With 4 bases clipped from V and 3 bases from J, the junction kept 2 bases outside the gene matches. The CDR3 length is 15 residues. Germline values: CDR1 SGHVS, CDR2 FNYEAQ.

V gene TRBV20-1 combines with J gene TRBJ2-7; TRBD1 or TRBD2 may be the D gene (5 bases each). The germline V gene has CDR1 DFQATT and CDR2 SNEGSKA (reference sequence). The CDR3 runs 13 residues. Between the trimmed V and J ends, which lost 6 bases and 3 bases, there was a span of 15 bases. The CDR3 sequence is CSAAPMRGYEQYF. CDR3 coding DNA: TGCAGTGCAGCACCTATGAGGGGCTACGAGCAGTACTTC.

The table lists this clonotype with many counts. This chain connects TRBV29-1 to TRBJ2-3; tentative D call: TRBD2 (6 bases). Germline V CDR1 and CDR2: SQVTM, ANQGSEA. The CDR3 runs to 14 residues. V shed 1 base and J shed 1 base, with 9 bases lying between them. For the CDR3, the DNA is TGCAGCGTTGAAGGGTCTAGCGGCACAGATACGCAGTATTTT. It is translated as CSVEGSSGTDTQYF.

This clonotype was counted many times. This sequence joins TRBV7-8 and TRBJ2-1; perhaps TRBD2 as D (6 bases). The CDR3 runs to 16 residues. The V and J ends lost 0 bases and 3 bases respectively, with 12 bases between them. Germline V lookup: CDR1 SGHVS, CDR2 FQNEAQ. CDR3 loop: CASSLAGGNVYNEQFF. In nucleotides, the CDR3 is TGTGCCAGCAGCTTAGCCGGAGGGAACGTCTACAATGAGCAGTTCTTC.

This clonotype has ten or more counts. The V gene is TRBV2, the J gene TRBJ1-1; TRBD1 is a possible D gene (5 bases). The CDR3 consists of 13 residues. CDR1 and CDR2 (germline): SNHLY, FYNNEI. Between the trimmed V and J ends, which lost 0 bases and 7 bases, there was a span of 9 bases. CDR3 loop: CASSEADNSEAFF. CDR3 coding DNA: TGTGCCAGCAGTGAAGCGGACAATAGTGAAGCTTTCTTT.

In its sample, this clonotype was seen many times. The rearrangement uses TRBV5-5 and TRBJ2-4; no firm D call. The ends were cut back, 0 bases at V and 5 bases at J, with 9 bases in the middle. Germline V gives CDR1 SGHKS, CDR2 YYEKEE (reference sequence). The CDR3 length is 14 residues. The DNA of the CDR3 is TGTGCCAGCAGCTTGGGGGCACCAGAAAACATTCAGTACTTC. Protein: CASSLGAPENIQYF.

J is TRBJ2-1 and V is TRBV29-1; D gene unclear. V lost 0 bases and J 2 bases, leaving 8 bases between the germline ends. The CDR3 sequence is 14 residues long. Germline assignment: CDR1 SQVTM and CDR2 ANQGSEA. The CDR3 DNA reads as TGCAGCGTTGAAGAAAGGAGCCCCTACAATGAGCAGTTCTTC. Translating gives CSVEERSPYNEQFF.

The sample holds a few counts of this clonotype. V gene TRBV29-1 combines with J gene TRBJ2-7, with D tentatively TRBD1 (6 bases). The CDR3 runs to 13 residues. Germline CDR1 SQVTM, CDR2 ANQGSEA. V lost 6 bases to trimming and J lost 0 bases, with 12 bases between them. The CDR3 sequence is CSVSTGVSYEQYF. The CDR3 DNA reads TGCAGCGTCTCGACAGGAGTCTCCTACGAGCAGTACTTC.